This T cell receptor beta chain was captured in a study of human T cells and chemical hapten exposure. Time point: patch test 1, 2 weeks after DPC sensitization. Treatment here: therapeutic diphenylcyclopropenone sensitization with weekly scalp DPC. TCRdb ran MiXCR on the RACE reads and lists one entry per CDR3 protein. This sample carries approximately 400,000 distinct CDR3 sequences, around 4.8% of them seen once, and the ten largest clones take under 2.5%. This clonotype was observed a handful of times. Germline V gene data show CDR1 as ENHRY and CDR2 as SYGVKD. The CDR3 has 13 amino acids. V lost 10 bases and J lost 6; bases outside the gene matches: 10.

The J gene is TRBJ1-1, the V gene TRBV10-3; 8 bases agree with TRBD1. This material consisted of whole blood, taken in connection with sensitization to the hapten diphenylcyclopropenone (DPC). The TCR was taken from a woman aged 50 to 60 with alopecia areata. Some clones in this sample may be carry-over from other donors' samples. The CDR3 is CATSDGTGSEAFF. DNA of the CDR3: TGTGCCACCTCCGACGGGACAGGCTCTGAAGCTTTCTTT.